These T cell receptor beta chains were read from a single sample in a study of cytomegalovirus exposure and HLA in healthy donors. The method was immunoSEQ multiplex PCR; TCRdb's version includes in-frame clones alone and lacks a portion of them. The sample gives 200,000 or so clones, approximately 82% of which show up once; approximately 0.63% is in the top ten. Material: PBMCs. The origin of the receptors is a man younger than 30 in good health and CMV-seronegative. Both conserved end residues are part of each CDR3. The D gene is left open where the match is weak. Expanded clones get a size class; other rows say once, few or many, or leave the size out.

V gene,clone size,J gene,D gene,CDR3 DNA,CDR3 protein
TRBV10-2,.,TRBJ2-3,TRBD2,TGCGCCAGCAGCCGGGGGCGGGAGGGGGCTTCGGAAGATACGCAGTATTTT,CASSRGREGASEDTQYF
TRBV27,.,TRBJ2-7,TRBD1,TGTGCCAGCAGTTTATCGAAGGGGCAGGGGGCGATCTACGAGCAGTACTTC,CASSLSKGQGAIYEQYF
TRBV18,once,TRBJ2-6,.,TGTGCCAGCTCACCACCTCTGCGGTCTGGGGCCAACGTCCTGACTTTC,CASSPPLRSGANVLTF
TRBV5-1,once,TRBJ2-1,TRBD2,TGCGCCAGCAGCTACGGGACTAGCGGGAGCTGGGATGAGCAGTTCTTC,CASSYGTSGSWDEQFF
TRBV10-1,.,TRBJ2-7,TRBD2,TGCGCCAGCAGTGGAACTAGCGGGAGCGCCTACGAGCAGTACTTC,CASSGTSGSAYEQYF
TRBV4-1,.,TRBJ2-7,.,TGCGCCAGCAGCCCCCCAGGGGGCGGGGGCTCCTACGAGCAGTACTTC,CASSPPGGGGSYEQYF
TRBV2,.,TRBJ2-5,.,TGTGCCAGCGAGGGGGAAGGAGAGACCCAGCACTTC,CASEGEGETQHF
TRBV19,few,TRBJ1-5,TRBD1,TGTGCCACCTCAGGGGGCCTGAATCAGCCCCAGCATTTT,CATSGGLNQPQHF
TRBV9,.,TRBJ1-2,.,TGTGCCAGCAGCCACTCCCGGATAGGCGGTACTAGCTACACCTTC,CASSHSRIGGTSYTF
TRBV7-9,.,TRBJ2-7,.,TGTGCCAGCAGACCCGACAGCTCCTACGAGCAGTACTTC,CASRPDSSYEQYF
TRBV19,.,TRBJ1-2,TRBD1,TGTGCCAGTAGAAAAGGGACAGCGTCATTCCTCTATGGCTACACCTTC,CASRKGTASFLYGYTF
TRBV10-1,.,TRBJ2-7,.,TGCGCCAGCAGTGAGGCGGTAGGGGTTTTGGACTACGAGCAGTACTTC,CASSEAVGVLDYEQYF
TRBV5-4,few,TRBJ2-3,TRBD2,TGTGCCAGCGGCCACGGCGGGAGGGGCACAGATACGCAGTATTTT,CASGHGGRGTDTQYF
TRBV27,.,TRBJ1-1,.,TGTGCCAGCAGTTCCCTGTTGGGGGCACAAGCTTTCTTT,CASSSLLGAQAFF
TRBV30,.,TRBJ2-7,.,TGTGCCTGGAGTGAAGGTCGGGTTGGCGAGCAGTACTTC,CAWSEGRVGEQYF
TRBV2,.,TRBJ1-1,.,TGTGCCAGCAGGGACAGGAACACTGAAGCTTTCTTT,CASRDRNTEAFF
TRBV28,.,TRBJ1-2,.,TGTGCCAGCGGTGAGAGCCGTGGCTACACCTTC,CASGESRGYTF
TRBV5-1,once,TRBJ2-7,.,TGCGCCAGCAGCTTGGGTAGTAGCGGAGAGGGCTACGAGCAGTACTTC,CASSLGSSGEGYEQYF
TRBV6-5,.,TRBJ2-7,.,TGTGCCAGCAGTTACTCTCTCGGTCCGAACTACGAGCAGTACTTC,CASSYSLGPNYEQYF
TRBV7-8,.,TRBJ2-7,TRBD2,TGTGCCAGCAGTTCGATCCGGACTAGCGTCTACGAGCAGTACTTC,CASSSIRTSVYEQYF
TRBV28,.,TRBJ1-5,TRBD1,TGTGCCAGCACCTTGACAGGGGGTCAGCCCCAGCATTTT,CASTLTGGQPQHF
TRBV27,.,TRBJ2-3,TRBD2,TGTGTCAGCAGTTCCTCCTGGGGAGGGCACACAGATACGCAGTATTTT,CVSSSSWGGHTDTQYF
TRBV5-3,.,TRBJ1-2,.,TGTGCCAGAAGCCCCCCGGGAGCCCTAGGTGGCTACACCTTC,CARSPPGALGGYTF
TRBV13,.,TRBJ1-1,TRBD1,TGTGCCAGCAGCTACAGGGGGCCCGCTGAAGCTTTCTTT,CASSYRGPAEAFF
TRBV29-1,.,TRBJ2-7,.,TGCAGCGTTGAAGAGACTCAGGGACACTACGAGCAGTACTTC,CSVEETQGHYEQYF
TRBV19,.,TRBJ2-7,TRBD2,TGTGCCAGTAGTGTGCGGGGGGACCCCTTTAGGCCCTACGAGCAGTACTTC,CASSVRGDPFRPYEQYF
TRBV25-1,.,TRBJ2-5,.,TGTGCCAGCAGTGGGGCGTCGAACGGTTTGCACTTC,CASSGASNGLHF
TRBV6-1,.,TRBJ2-1,TRBD2,TGTGCCAGCAGTGATCCCGGGACTAGCGGGTACAATGAGCAGTTCTTC,CASSDPGTSGYNEQFF
TRBV19,once,TRBJ2-3,TRBD1,TGTGCCAGTAGTAGGACAGGGGGAACAGATACGCAGTATTTT,CASSRTGGTDTQYF
TRBV27,.,TRBJ1-1,.,TGTGCCAGCAGCTCAACTGGGGGGGAAATACCTGAAGCTTTCTTT,CASSSTGGEIPEAFF
TRBV28,.,TRBJ1-4,.,TGTGCCAGCAGTCCCACGGACAGCTTTCTGTTTTTT,CASSPTDSFLFF
TRBV6-1,.,TRBJ1-1,.,TGTGCCAGCAGTGAAGCGGTTTCAGACACTGAAGCTTTCTTT,CASSEAVSDTEAFF
TRBV30,.,TRBJ2-7,TRBD1,TGTGCCTGGAGTTTAGGACAGGGAGGATCCTACGAGCAGTACTTC,CAWSLGQGGSYEQYF
TRBV7-9,.,TRBJ2-7,.,TGTGCCAGCAGCCGCCCAACAGGACAGCTCTACGAGCAGTACTTC,CASSRPTGQLYEQYF
TRBV9,once,TRBJ2-7,.,TGTGCCAGCAGCGTAGATGAGGGATACGAGCAGTACTTC,CASSVDEGYEQYF
TRBV15,.,TRBJ2-1,.,TGTGCCACCAGCAGAGATCCCTACTCGCGGCTTTATGATGAGCAGTTCTTC,CATSRDPYSRLYDEQFF
TRBV5-6,.,TRBJ1-1,.,TGTGCCAGCAGCTCAGGACAGAACACTGAAGCTTTCTTT,CASSSGQNTEAFF
TRBV11-1,.,TRBJ1-6,TRBD1,TGTGCCAGCAGCTCGGGACAGTATAATTCACCCCTCCACTTT,CASSSGQYNSPLHF
TRBV29-1,.,TRBJ2-1,.,TGCAGCGTTCTGGAGAGCTCCTACAATGAGCAGTTCTTC,CSVLESSYNEQFF
TRBV28,once,TRBJ1-2,.,TGTGCCAGCAGTTTTCCTCTACAGGGAACTAACTATGGCTACACCTTC,CASSFPLQGTNYGYTF
TRBV5-1,few,TRBJ2-7,TRBD2,TGCGCCAGCAGCTTGGAGGGGACTAGCGGGGGGATGGAGCAGTACTTC,CASSLEGTSGGMEQYF
TRBV25-1,.,TRBJ2-3,.,TGTGCCAGCTCCGTGGGCGCGACAGATACGCAGTATTTT,CASSVGATDTQYF
TRBV4-1,.,TRBJ2-7,.,TGCGCCAGCAGCCAACAGGGTAACTACGAGCAGTACTTC,CASSQQGNYEQYF
TRBV7-9,.,TRBJ2-1,.,TGTGCCAGCAGCTTTTCCAGTCACAATGAGCAGTTCTTC,CASSFSSHNEQFF
TRBV5-1,.,TRBJ2-1,TRBD2,TGCGCCAGCAGCCGACTAGCGGGAGCGTACAATGAGCAGTTCTTC,CASSRLAGAYNEQFF
TRBV4-1,few,TRBJ1-3,.,TGCGCCAGCAGCCCTGGGGGGGCTTCGGTCAATAGATACTCTGGAAACACCATATATTTT,CASSPGGASVNRYSGNTIYF